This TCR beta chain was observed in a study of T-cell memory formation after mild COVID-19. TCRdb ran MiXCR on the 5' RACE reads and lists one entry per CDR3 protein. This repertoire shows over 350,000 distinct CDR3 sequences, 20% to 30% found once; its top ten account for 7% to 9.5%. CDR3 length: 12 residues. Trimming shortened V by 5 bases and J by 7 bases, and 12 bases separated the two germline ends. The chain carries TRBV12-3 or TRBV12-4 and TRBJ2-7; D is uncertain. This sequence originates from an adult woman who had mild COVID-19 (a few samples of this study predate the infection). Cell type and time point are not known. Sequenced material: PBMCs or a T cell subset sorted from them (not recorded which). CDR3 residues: CASSPTLLEQYF. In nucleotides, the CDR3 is TGTGCCAGCAGTCCGACACTGCTAGAGCAGTACTTC.